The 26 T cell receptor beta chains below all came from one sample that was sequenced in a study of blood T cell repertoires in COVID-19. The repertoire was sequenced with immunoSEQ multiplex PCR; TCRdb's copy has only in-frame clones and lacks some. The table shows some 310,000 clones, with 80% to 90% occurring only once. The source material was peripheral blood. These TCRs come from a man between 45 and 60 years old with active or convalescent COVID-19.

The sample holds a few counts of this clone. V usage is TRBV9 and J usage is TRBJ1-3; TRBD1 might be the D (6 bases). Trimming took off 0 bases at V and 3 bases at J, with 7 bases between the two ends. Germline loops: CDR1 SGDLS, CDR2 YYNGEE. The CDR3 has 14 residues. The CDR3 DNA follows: TGTGCCAGCAGCGTAGAGGACAGTGGAAACACCATATATTTT. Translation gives CASSVEDSGNTIYF. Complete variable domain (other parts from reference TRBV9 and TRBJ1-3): DSGVTQTPKHLITATGQRVTLRCSPRSGDLSVYWYQQSLDQGLQFLIQYYNGEERAKGNILERFSAQQFPDLHSELNLSSLELGDSALYFCASSVEDSGNTIYFGEGSWLTVV.

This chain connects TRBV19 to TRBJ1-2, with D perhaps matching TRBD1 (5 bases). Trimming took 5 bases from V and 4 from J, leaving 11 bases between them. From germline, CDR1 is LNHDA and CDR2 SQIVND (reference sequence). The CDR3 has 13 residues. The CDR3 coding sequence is TGTGCCAGTAGTTACCCGGGACTCTATGGCTACACCTTC. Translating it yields CASSYPGLYGYTF.

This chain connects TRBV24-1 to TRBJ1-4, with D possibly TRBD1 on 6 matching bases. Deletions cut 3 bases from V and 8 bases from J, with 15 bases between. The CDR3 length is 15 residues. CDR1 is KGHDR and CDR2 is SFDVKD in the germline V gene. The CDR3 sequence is CATSDGRGTGEKLFF. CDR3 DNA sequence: TGTGCCACCAGTGATGGCAGGGGAACTGGGGAAAAACTGTTTTTT.

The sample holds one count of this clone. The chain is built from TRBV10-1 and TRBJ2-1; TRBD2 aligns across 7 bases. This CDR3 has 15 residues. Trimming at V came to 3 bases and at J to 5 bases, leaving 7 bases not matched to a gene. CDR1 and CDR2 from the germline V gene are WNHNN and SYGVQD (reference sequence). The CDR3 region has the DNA TGCGCCAGCAGTGATCCCCCTCGGGGGGACAATGAGCAGTTCTTC. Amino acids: CASSDPPRGDNEQFF.

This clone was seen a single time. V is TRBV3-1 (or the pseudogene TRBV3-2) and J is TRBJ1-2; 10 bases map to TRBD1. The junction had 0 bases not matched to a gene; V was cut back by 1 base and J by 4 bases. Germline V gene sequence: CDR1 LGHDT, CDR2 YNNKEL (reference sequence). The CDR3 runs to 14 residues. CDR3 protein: CASSQGDRGYGYTF. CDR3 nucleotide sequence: TGTGCCAGCAGCCAAGGGGACAGGGGCTATGGCTACACCTTC.

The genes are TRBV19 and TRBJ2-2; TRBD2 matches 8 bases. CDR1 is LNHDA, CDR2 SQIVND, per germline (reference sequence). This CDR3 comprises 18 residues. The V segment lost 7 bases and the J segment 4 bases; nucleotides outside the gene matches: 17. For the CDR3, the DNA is TGTGCCAGTACCTCACCCGGTGGCGGGGGGCGAGGCACCGGGGAGCTGTTTTTT. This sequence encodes CASTSPGGGGRGTGELFF.

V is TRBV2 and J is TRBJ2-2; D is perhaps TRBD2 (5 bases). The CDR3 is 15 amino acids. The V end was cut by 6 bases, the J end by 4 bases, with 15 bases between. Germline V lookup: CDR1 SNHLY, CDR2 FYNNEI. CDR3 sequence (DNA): TGTGCCAGCAGACTAGGACTGGGCGGCACCGGGGAGCTGTTTTTT. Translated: CASRLGLGGTGELFF. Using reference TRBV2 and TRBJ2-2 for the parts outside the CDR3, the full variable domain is EPEVTQTPSHQVTQMGQEVILRCVPISNHLYFYWYRQILGQKVEFLVSFYNNEISEKSEIFDDQFSVERPDGSNFTLKIRSTKLEDSAMYFCASRLGLGGTGELFFGEGSRLTVL.

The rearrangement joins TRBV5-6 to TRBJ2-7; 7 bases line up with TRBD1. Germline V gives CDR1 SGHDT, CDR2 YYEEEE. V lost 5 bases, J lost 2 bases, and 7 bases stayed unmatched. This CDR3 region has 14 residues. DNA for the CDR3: TGTGCCAGCAGTCCACAGGGGTGGGCCTACGAGCAGTACTTC. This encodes CASSPQGWAYEQYF.

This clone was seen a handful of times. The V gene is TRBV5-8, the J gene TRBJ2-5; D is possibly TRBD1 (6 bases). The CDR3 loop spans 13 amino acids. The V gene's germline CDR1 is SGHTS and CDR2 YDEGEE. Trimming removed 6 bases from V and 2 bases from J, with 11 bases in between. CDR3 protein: CASTRQVQETQYF. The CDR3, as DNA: TGTGCCAGCACTAGACAGGTACAAGAGACCCAGTACTTC. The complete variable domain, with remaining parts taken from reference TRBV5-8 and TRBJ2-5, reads EAGVTQSPTHLIKTRGQQATLRCSPISGHTSVYWYQQALGLGLQFLLWYDEGEERNRGNFPPRFSGRQFPNYSSELNVNALELEDSALYLCASTRQVQETQYFGPGTRLLVL.

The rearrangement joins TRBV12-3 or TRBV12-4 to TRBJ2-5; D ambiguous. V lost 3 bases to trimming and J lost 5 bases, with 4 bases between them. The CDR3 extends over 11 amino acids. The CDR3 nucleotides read TGTGCCAGCAGTTTGTCGGAGACCCAGTACTTC. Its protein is CASSLSETQYF.

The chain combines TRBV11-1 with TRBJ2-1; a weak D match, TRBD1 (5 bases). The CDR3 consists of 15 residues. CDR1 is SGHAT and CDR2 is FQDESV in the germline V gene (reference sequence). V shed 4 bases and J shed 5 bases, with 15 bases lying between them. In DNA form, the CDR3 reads TGTGCCAGCAGCTCGCGGCCTGGGGCAGACAATGAGCAGTTCTTC. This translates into CASSSRPGADNEQFF.

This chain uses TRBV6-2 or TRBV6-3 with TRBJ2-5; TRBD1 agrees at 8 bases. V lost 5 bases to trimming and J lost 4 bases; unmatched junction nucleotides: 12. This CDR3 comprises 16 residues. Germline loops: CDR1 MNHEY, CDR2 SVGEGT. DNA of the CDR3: TGTGCCAGCAGTAAACAAACTTGGGACAGGCGAGAGACCCAGTACTTC. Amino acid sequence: CASSKQTWDRRETQYF.

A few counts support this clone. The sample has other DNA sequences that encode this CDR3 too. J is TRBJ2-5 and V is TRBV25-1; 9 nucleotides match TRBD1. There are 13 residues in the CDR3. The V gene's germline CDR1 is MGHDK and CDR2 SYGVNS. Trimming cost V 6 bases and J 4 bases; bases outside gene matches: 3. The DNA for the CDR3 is TGTGCCAGCAGACAGGGGGCGAGAGAGACCCAGTACTTC. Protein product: CASRQGARETQYF.

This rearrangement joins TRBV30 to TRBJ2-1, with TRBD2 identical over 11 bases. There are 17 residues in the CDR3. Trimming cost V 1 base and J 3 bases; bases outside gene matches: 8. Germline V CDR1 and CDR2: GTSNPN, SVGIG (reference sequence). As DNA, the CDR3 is TGTGCCTGGAGTGCATACGCGGGACTAGCGGACTACAATGAGCAGTTCTTC. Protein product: CAWSAYAGLADYNEQFF.

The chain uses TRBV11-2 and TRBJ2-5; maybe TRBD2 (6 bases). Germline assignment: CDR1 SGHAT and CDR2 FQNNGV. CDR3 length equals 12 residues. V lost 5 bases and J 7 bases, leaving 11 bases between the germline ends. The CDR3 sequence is CASSPGGGTQYF. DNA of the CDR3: TGTGCCAGCAGCCCCGGGGGTGGGACCCAGTACTTC.

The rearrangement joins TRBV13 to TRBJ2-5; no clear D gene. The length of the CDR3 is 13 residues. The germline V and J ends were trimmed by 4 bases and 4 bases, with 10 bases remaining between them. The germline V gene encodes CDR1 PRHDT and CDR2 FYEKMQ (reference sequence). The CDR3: CASSWITGETQYF. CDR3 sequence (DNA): TGTGCCAGCAGCTGGATTACGGGAGAGACCCAGTACTTC.

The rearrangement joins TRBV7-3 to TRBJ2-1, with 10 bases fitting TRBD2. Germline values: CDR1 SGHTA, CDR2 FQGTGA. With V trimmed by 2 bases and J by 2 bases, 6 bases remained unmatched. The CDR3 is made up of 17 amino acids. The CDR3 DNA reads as TGTGCCAGCAGCTTAGATTCAGCGGGGGGGCCCTACAATGAGCAGTTCTTC. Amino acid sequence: CASSLDSAGGPYNEQFF.

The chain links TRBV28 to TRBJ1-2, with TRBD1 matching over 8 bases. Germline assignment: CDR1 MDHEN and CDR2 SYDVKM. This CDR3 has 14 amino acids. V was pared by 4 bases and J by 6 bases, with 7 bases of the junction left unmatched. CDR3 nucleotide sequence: TGTGCCAGCAGTTCAGGGGGCGATTTGGATGGCTACACCTTC. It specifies CASSSGGDLDGYTF.

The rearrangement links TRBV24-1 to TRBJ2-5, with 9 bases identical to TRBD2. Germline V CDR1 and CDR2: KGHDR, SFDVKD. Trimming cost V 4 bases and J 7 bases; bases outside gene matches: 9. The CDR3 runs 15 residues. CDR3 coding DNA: TGTGCCACCAGTGACTCAGGACGGCGGGAGGGGACCCAGTACTTC. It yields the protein CATSDSGRREGTQYF.

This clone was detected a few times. CDR3 nucleotides: TGTGCCAGCAGTCTCTTCAGCGAATCCCAGCATTTT. As protein: CASSLFSESQHF. J is TRBJ1-5 and V is TRBV28; the D is unclear. Per the germline V gene, CDR1 is MDHEN and CDR2 is SYDVKM. Trimming left V 5 bases short and J 11 bases short, with 13 bases between. This CDR3 spans 12 amino acids.

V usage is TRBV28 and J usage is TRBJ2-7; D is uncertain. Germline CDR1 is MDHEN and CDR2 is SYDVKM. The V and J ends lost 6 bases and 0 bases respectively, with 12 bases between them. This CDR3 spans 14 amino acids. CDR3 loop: CASSYRLVSYEQYF. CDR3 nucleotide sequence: TGTGCCAGCAGCTACCGACTTGTCTCCTACGAGCAGTACTTC.

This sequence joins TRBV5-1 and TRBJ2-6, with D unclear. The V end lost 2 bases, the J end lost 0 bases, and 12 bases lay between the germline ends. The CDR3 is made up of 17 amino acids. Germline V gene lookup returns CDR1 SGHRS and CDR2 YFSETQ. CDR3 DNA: TGCGCCAGCAGCTTTACGACAACGGCCTCTGGGGCCAACGTCCTGACTTTC. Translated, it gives CASSFTTTASGANVLTF.

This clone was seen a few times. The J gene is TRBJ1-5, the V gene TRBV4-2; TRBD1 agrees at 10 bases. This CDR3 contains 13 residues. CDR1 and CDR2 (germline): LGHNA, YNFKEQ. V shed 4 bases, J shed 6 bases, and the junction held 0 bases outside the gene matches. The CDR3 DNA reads TGTGCCAGCAGCCGACAGGGGGCTCAGCCCCAGCATTTT. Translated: CASSRQGAQPQHF.

CDR3 loop: CAISEDSYGYTF. In DNA form, the CDR3 reads TGTGCCATCAGTGAGGACAGCTATGGCTACACCTTC. The chain carries TRBV10-3 and TRBJ1-2; weak D call: TRBD1 (5 bases). Trimming shortened V by 2 bases and J by 4 bases, and 5 bases separated the two germline ends. Germline CDR1 is ENHRY and CDR2 is SYGVKD. The length of the CDR3 is 12 residues.

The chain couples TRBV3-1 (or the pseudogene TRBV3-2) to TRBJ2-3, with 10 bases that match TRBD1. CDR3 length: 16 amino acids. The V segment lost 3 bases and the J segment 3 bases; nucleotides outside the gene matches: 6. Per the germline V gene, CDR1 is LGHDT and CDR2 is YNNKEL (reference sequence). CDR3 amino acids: CASSHTPGQGTDTQYF. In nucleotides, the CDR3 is TGTGCCAGCAGCCATACACCGGGACAGGGGACAGATACGCAGTATTTT.

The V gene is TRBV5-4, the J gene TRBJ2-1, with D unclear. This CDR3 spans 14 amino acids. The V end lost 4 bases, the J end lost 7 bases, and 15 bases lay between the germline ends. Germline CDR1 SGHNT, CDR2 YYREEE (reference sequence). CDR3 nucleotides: TGTGCCAGCAGCGGAGACTCGACCCGAAATGAGCAGTTCTTC. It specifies CASSGDSTRNEQFF.